This T cell receptor beta chain originates from a study of CD8+ T cells in alopecia areata. Whole-study context: For the treated group, dosing was oral tofacitinib at 5 to 10 mg twice daily. Points from the study as a whole: Tofacitinib significantly decreased scalp clonality and expanded CD8+ clones among top 100. Lesional scalp displayed greater clonality than normal scalp, most notably in alopecia totalis/universalis.

Treatment meaning: oral pan-JAK inhibitor, 5-10 mg twice daily. RNA extraction and reverse transcription yielded cDNA as sequencing template. Libraries were prepared by immunoSEQ multiplex PCR; TCRdb keeps only in-frame clonotypes and omits some of them. The sample lists 150,000 to 200,000 clones; 58% were seen once. Regarding this clone: Its antigen is as yet unknown.

Trimming left V 10 bases short and J 4 bases short, with 10 bases between. The germline V gene has CDR1 MNHEY and CDR2 SMNVEV (reference sequence). The CDR3 is 12 residues long. Specimen: CD8+ T cells sorted from blood, collected at week 24, from a patient treated with tofacitinib. The rearrangement uses TRBV27 and TRBJ2-2; no reliable D call. This receptor was identified in a human donor with alopecia areata. CDR3 in DNA: TGTGCCACCGGGTATGGCACCGGGGAGCTGTTTTTT. It specifies CATGYGTGELFF.